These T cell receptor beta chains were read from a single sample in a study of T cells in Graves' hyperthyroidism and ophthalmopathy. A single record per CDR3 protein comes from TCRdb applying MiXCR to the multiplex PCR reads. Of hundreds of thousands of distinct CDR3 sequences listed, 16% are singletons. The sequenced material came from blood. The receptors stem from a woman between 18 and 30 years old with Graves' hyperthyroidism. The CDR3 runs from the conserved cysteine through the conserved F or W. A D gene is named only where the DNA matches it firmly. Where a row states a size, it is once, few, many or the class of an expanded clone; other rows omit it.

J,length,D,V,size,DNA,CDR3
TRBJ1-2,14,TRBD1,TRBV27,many,TGTGCCAGCAGTAAGGAGGGGGCGAGATACGGCTACACCTTC,CASSKEGARYGYTF
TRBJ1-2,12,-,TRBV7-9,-,TGTGCCGTGTACTCGTTGAACTATGGCTACACCTTC,CAVYSLNYGYTF
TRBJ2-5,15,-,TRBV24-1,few,TGTGCCACCAGTGACCCCGGACAGACCCAAGAGACCCAGTACTTC,CATSDPGQTQETQYF
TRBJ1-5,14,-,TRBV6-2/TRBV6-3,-,TGTGCCAGCAGTTACAGGGGGGTCTCTCAGCCCCAGCATTTT,CASSYRGVSQPQHF
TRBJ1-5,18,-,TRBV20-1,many,TGCAGTGCTAGTTTGGCAGGGCGATCTTCATATAGCAATCAGCCCCAGCATTTT,CSASLAGRSSYSNQPQHF
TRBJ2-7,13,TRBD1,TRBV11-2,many,TGTGCCAGCAGCCCCGGGACAGTCTACGAGCAGTACTTC,CASSPGTVYEQYF
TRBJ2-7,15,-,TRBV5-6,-,TGTGCCAGCAGCCCCTGGTTGCGTAGCTCCTACGAGCAGTACTTC,CASSPWLRSSYEQYF
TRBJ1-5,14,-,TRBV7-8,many,TGTGCCAGCAGCTTATCCCTCCAGTGGCAGCCCCAGCATTTT,CASSLSLQWQPQHF
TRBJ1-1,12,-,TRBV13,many,TGTGCCAGCAGCCTCCTTAGAGCTGAAGCTTTCTTT,CASSLLRAEAFF
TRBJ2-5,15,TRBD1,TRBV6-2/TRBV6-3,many,TGTGCCAGCAGTGGCGACAGGGAACGTAAAGAGACCCAGTACTTC,CASSGDRERKETQYF
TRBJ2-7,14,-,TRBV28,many,TGTGCCAGCAGTCCACCTGGAGGCCCCTACGAGCAGTACTTC,CASSPPGGPYEQYF
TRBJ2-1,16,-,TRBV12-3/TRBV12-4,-,TGTGCCAGCAGGCCCGGCGGGGCCCGAGGGGTCGATGAGCAGTTCTTC,CASRPGGARGVDEQFF
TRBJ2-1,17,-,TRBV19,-,TGTGCCAGTAGTATAGATTTTGTCCTAGACCATTACAATGAGCAGTTCTTC,CASSIDFVLDHYNEQFF
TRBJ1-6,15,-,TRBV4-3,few,TGCGCCAGCAGCCAAGAAAAGGCGGTGTTTGCACCCCTCCACTTT,CASSQEKAVFAPLHF
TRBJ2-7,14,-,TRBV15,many,TGTGCCACCAGCATGACCAGGCAGTCCTACGAGCAGTACTTC,CATSMTRQSYEQYF
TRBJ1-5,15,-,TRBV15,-,TGTGCCACCAGCAGGTCAAAAGAGGGCAATCAGCCCCAGCATTTT,CATSRSKEGNQPQHF
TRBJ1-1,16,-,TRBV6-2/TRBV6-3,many,TGTGCCAGCAGTTATAGTGCAGCCTCGGGCGACACTGAAGCTTTCTTT,CASSYSAASGDTEAFF
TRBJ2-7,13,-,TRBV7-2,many,TGTGCCAGCAGCTTAGAGAGCCGAAACGAGCAGTACTTC,CASSLESRNEQYF
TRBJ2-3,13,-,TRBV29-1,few,TGCAGCGTTGGACTAGAGAACACAGATACGCAGTATTTT,CSVGLENTDTQYF
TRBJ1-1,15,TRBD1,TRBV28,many,TGTGCCAGCCGCCGGACAGGGTTCATGAACACTGAAGCTTTCTTT,CASRRTGFMNTEAFF
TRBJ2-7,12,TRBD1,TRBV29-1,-,TGCAGCGTTTCAGGGGGCTCCTACGAGCAGTACTTC,CSVSGGSYEQYF